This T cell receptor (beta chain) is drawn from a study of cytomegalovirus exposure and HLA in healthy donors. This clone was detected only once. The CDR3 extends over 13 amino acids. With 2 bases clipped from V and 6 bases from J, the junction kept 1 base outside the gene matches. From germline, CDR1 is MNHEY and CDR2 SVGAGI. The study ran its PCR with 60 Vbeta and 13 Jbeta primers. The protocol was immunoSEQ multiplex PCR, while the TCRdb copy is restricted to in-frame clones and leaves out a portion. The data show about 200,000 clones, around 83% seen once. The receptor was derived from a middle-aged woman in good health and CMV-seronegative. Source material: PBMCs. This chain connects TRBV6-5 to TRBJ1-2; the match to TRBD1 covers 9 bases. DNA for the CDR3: TGTGCCAGCAGTTACGGACAGGGGAATGGCTACACCTTC. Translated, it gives CASSYGQGNGYTF.